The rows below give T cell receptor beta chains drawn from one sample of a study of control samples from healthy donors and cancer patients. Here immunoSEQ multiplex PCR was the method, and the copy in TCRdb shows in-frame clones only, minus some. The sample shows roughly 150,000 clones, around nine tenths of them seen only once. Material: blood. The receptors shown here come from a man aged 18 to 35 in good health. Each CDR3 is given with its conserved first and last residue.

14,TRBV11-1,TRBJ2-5,CASSLHLAGETQYF
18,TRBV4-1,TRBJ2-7,CASSQAAAGGGASYEQYF
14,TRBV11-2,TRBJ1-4,CASSFGDGGEKLFF
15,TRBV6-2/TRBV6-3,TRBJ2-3,CASSPSGVSTDTQYF
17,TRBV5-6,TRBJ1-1,CASSLVGAQGLNTEAFF
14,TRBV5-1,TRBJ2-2,CASSLGQSTGELFF
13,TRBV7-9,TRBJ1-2,CASSLATDYGYTF
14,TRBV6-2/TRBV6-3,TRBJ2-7,CASSRGLSGYEQYF
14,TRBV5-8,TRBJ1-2,CASSFTGNYYGYTF
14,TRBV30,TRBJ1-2,CAWSRGRGGYGYTF
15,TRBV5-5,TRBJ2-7,CASSRTGTGVSEQYF
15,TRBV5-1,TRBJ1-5,CASSLDRNSNQPQHF
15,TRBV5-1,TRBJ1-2,CASSSYPGPNYGYTF
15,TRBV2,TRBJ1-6,CASSPQDRGNSPLHF
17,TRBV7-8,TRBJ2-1,CASSLIGTGGLYNEQFF
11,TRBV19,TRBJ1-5,CASSIQGPQHF
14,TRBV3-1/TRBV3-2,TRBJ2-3,CASSQGVLTDTQYF
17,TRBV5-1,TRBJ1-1,CASSHYLTGGMNTEAFF
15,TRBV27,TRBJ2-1,CASSRLAGGYNEQFF
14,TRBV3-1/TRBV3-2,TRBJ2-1,CASSPSGGVSVWFF
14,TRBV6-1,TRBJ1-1,CASSTRSMNTEAFF
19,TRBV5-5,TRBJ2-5,CASSSGLAGGRGMKDTQYF
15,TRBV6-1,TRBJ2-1,CASSDLTPAYNEQFF
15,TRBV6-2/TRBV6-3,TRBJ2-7,CASSTRDRVSHEQYF
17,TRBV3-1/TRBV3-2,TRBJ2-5,CASSQGASGVSQETQYF
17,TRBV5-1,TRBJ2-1,CASRDGTSGLSYNEQFF
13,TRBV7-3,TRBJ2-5,CASSSGGQETQYF
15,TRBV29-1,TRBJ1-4,CSVREGARSNEKLFF
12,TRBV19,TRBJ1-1,CASRTGNTEAFF
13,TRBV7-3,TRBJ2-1,CASSRDRDNEQFF
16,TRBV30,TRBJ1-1,CAWSATSGPTDTEAFF
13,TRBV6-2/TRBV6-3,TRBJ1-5,CASSLGRQGPQHF
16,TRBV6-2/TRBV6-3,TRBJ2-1,CASSYSMRSGANEQFF
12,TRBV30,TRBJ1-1,CAWGQGGTEAFF
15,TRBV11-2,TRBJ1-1,CASSLVYGGDTEAFF
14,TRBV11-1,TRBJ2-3,CASSLGGGTDTQYF
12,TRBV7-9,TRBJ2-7,CASSTVPAKQYF
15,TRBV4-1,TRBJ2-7,CASSPTGTGTYEQYF
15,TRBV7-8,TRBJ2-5,CASSPPSTGRLAQYF
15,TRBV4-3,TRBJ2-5,CASSRHRQGGETQYF
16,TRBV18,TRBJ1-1,CASSPVYGQTNTEAFF
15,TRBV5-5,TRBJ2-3,CASSLARVGTDTQYF
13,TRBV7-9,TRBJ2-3,CASLGRSTDTQYF
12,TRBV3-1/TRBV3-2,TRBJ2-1,CASSQEGNEQFF
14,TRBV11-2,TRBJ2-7,CASSYGTGRNEQYF
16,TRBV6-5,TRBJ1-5,CASSYSGYRGSQPQHF
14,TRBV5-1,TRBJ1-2,CASRGVEAGDGYTF
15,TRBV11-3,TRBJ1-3,CASSLGGDSGNTIYF
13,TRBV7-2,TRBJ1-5,CASSWDTDQPQHF
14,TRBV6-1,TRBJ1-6,CASSENGGNSPLHF
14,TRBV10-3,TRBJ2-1,CAIRDRDSYNEQFF